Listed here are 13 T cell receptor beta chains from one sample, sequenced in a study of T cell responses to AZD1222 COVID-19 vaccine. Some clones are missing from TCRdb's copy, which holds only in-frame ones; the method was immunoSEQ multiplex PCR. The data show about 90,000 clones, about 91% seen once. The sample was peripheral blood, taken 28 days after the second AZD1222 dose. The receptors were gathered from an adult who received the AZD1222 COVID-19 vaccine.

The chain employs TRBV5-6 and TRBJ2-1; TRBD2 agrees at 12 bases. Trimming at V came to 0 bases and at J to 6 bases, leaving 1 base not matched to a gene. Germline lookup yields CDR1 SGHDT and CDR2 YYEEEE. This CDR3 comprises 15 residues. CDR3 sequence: CASSLGTSGANEQFF. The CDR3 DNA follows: TGTGCCAGCAGCTTGGGGACTAGCGGGGCCAATGAGCAGTTCTTC.

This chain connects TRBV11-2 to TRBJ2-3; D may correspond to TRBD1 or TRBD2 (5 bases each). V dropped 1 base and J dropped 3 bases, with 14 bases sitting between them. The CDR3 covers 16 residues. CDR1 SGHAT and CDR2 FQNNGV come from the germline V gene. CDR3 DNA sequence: TGTGCCAGCAGCTTAGGGTTAGGGACGGTTACAGATACGCAGTATTTT. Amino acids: CASSLGLGTVTDTQYF.

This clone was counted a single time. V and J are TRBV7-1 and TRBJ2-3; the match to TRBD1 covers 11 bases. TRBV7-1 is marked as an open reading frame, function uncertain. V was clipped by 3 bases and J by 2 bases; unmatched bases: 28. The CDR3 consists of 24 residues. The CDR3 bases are TGTGCCAGCAGCTCCGATCCGGGACAGGGGGTTGTGCTCGGGGGACAACGGCTCACAGATACGCAGTATTTT. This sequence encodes CASSSDPGQGVVLGGQRLTDTQYF.

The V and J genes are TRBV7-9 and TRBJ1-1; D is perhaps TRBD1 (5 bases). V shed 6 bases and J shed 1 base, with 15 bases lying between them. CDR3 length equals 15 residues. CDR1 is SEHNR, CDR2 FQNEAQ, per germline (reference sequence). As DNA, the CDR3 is TGTGCCAGCAGAACCATGGGGACGGCGAACACTGAAGCTTTCTTT. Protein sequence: CASRTMGTANTEAFF.

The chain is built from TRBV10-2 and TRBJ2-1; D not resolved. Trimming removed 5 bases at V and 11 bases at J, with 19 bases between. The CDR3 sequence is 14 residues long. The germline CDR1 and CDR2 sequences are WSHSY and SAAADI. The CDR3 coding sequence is TGCGCCAGCAGTCCCGAAATTCCCGTATTGAAGCAGTTCTTC. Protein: CASSPEIPVLKQFF.

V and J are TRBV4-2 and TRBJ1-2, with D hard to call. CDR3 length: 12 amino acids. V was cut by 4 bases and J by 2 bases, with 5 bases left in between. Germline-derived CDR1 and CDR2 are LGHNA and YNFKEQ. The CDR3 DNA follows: TGTGCCAGCAGCCCGGACAACTATGGCTACACCTTC. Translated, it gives CASSPDNYGYTF.

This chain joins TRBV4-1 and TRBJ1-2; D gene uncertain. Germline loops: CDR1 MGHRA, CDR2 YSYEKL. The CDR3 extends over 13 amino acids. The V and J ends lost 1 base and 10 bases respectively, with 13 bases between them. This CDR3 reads CASSQGPRAYYTF. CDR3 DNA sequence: TGCGCCAGCAGCCAAGGGCCCAGAGCGTACTACACCTTC.

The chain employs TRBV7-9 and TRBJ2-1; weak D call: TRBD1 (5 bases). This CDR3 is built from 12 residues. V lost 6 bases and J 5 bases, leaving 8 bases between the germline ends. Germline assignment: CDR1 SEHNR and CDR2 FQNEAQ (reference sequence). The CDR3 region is CASSWGNNEQFF. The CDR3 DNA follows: TGTGCCAGCAGTTGGGGCAACAATGAGCAGTTCTTC.

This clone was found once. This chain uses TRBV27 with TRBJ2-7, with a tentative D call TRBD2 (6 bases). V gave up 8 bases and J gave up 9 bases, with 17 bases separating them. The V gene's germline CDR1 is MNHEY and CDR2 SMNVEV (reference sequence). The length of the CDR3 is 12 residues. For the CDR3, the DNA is TGTGCCAGCCAATCTTCCACGGGGGTGCAGTACTTC. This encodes CASQSSTGVQYF.

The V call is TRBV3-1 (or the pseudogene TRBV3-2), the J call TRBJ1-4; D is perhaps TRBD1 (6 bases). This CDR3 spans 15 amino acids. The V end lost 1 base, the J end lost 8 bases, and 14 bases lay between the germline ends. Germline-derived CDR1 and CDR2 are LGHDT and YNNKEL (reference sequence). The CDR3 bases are TGTGCCAGCAGCCAAGGTGGGGGCGAAGTAGAAAAACTGTTTTTT. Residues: CASSQGGGEVEKLFF.

CDR3 in DNA: TGCGCCAGCAGTTATCCGGGACCTAATAATTCACCCCTCCACTTT. Residues: CASSYPGPNNSPLHF. The chain has TRBV23-1 and TRBJ1-6, with a weak D call TRBD1 (5 bases). TRBV23-1 is an open reading frame, and its role is uncertain. CDR3 length: 15 amino acids. V was cut by 5 bases and J by 5 bases, with 13 bases left in between.

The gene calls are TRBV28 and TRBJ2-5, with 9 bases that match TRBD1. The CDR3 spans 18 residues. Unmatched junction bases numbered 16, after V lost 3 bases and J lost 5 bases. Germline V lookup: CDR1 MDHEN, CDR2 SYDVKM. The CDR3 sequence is CASSFSGTLGQGRETQYF. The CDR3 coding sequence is TGTGCCAGCAGTTTTAGTGGGACCTTGGGACAGGGTAGGGAGACCCAGTACTTC. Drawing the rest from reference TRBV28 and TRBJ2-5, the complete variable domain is DVKVTQSSRYLVKRTGEKVFLECVQDMDHENMFWYRQDPGLGLRLIYFSYDVKMKEKGDIPEGYSVSREKKERFSLILESASTNQTSMYLCASSFSGTLGQGRETQYFGPGTRLLVL.

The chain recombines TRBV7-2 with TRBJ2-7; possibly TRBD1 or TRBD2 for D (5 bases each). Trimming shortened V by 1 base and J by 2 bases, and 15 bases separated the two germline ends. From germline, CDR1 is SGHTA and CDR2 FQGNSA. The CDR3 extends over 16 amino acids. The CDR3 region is CASSLGGVTGPYEQYF. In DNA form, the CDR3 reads TGTGCCAGCAGCTTAGGGGGAGTGACGGGGCCCTACGAGCAGTACTTC.